The source of this T cell receptor beta chain is a study of metastatic and nonmetastatic thyroid tumors. On the study more broadly: Repertoires of blood and of tissue (tumor or nodule) from malignant and benign thyroid patients were compared.

MiXCR reprocessed the PCR reads for TCRdb. The sample lists 20,000 to 30,000 clones, roughly 19% occurring once. Trimming removed 0 bases from V and 6 bases from J, with 12 bases in between. Germline assignment: CDR1 SGHRS and CDR2 YFSETQ. This CDR3 has 14 amino acids. Thyroid surgery was preceded by no treatment in any patient. This clone was seen more than once but under ten times. The target antigen is unknown. Study-level points and caveats: In blood and tumor, TCR beta diversity was reportedly significantly higher in malignant thyroid tumors than in benign nodules.

The sequence came from a male donor with papillary thyroid cancer or a benign thyroid nodule (not recorded which). Some clones in this sample may be carry-over from other donors' samples. This chain joins TRBV5-1 and TRBJ1-2, with TRBD1 as a possible D gene (5 bases). Sequenced material: blood. The CDR3 protein is CASSLDQGWDGYTF. CDR3 in DNA: TGCGCCAGCAGCTTGGACCAGGGATGGGATGGCTACACCTTC.